This T cell receptor (beta chain) was captured by sequencing in a study of T cells after yellow fever vaccination. Broader study findings: Repertoires sorted by FACS could include abundant clonotypes that are contaminants from the bulk population.

V dropped 2 bases and J dropped 6 bases, with 6 bases sitting between them. The CDR3 runs 12 residues. Germline V gives CDR1 MNHEY, CDR2 SVGEGT. This clonotype was counted a few times. Its antigen is as yet unknown. 5'RACE template switching produced TCR cDNA carrying a universal primer site and UMIs. TCRdb redid the calling of the 5' RACE reads with MiXCR, one entry per CDR3 protein. The sample has fewer than 400,000 distinct CDR3 sequences, about 10% seen once. The chain carries TRBV6-2 or TRBV6-3 and TRBJ2-3; D unclear. The clonotype originates from a man younger than 30 who received the YFV17D yellow fever vaccine. This material consisted of CD4+ T cells sorted from PBMCs, taken 45 days after the yellow fever booster vaccination. The CDR3: CASSYSGDTQYF. The CDR3 DNA follows: TGTGCCAGCAGTTACAGTGGTGATACGCAGTATTTT.